This T cell receptor (beta chain) stems from a study of regulatory T cells in long-lasting Graves disease. As to time point: newly diagnosed GD, antithyroid drugs for less than 3 months. PBMC RNA was the source of the TCR library. CDR3 regions were amplified by Arm-PCR using iRepertoire HTBI primers to build TCR beta libraries. TCRdb re-called the multiplex PCR reads with MiXCR, one entry per CDR3 protein. This table holds hundreds of thousands of distinct CDR3 sequences, roughly 15% found once. In addition, the sample was reused for a study of T cells in Graves' hyperthyroidism and ophthalmopathy. Turning to that study: An initial round of RT-PCR targeting the TCR CDR3 relied on the HTBI primer set.

The TCR originated in a woman aged 25 to 39 with Graves disease. This specimen was peripheral blood mononuclear cells (PBMCs), taken at new diagnosis, from a patient treated with antithyroid drugs.

CDR3 in DNA: TGCGCCAGCAGCCAAGTCCCGGAACAGCTTAATCAGCCCCAGCATTTT. This encodes CASSQVPEQLNQPQHF. The V call is TRBV4-1, the J call TRBJ1-5; D gene unclear. The germline V gene encodes CDR1 MGHRA and CDR2 YSYEKL. The CDR3 is 16 amino acids. Trimming stripped 1 base from V and 4 bases from J, with 14 bases between.